Listed here are 16 T cell receptor beta chains from one sample, sequenced in a study of T-cell reconstitution after alpha-beta-depleted transplantation in children. The authors prepared the TCRbeta library with unique molecular identifiers. TCRdb re-called the PCR reads with MiXCR, one entry per CDR3 protein. Of around 480,000 distinct CDR3 sequences listed, approximately 32% were seen once; the top ten hold 2% to 2.5%. Here the sequenced sample was PBMCs from the stem cell graft donor, taken from the stem cell graft. Every receptor here comes from a human donor who donated a stem cell graft to a child with aplastic anemia.

This clonotype came up a few times. The J gene is TRBJ2-5, the V gene TRBV7-8; 9 nucleotides align to TRBD2. The CDR3 loop spans 13 amino acids. After removal of 5 bases from V and 4 bases from J, the junction contained 2 bases not matched to a gene. Germline assignment: CDR1 SGHVS and CDR2 FQNEAQ. CDR3 sequence (DNA): TGTGCCAGCAGCATGCGGGAGGGAGAGACCCAGTACTTC. It encodes CASSMREGETQYF.

V is TRBV18 and J is TRBJ1-1; no definite D call. Looked up from germline, CDR1 is KGHSH and CDR2 is LQKENI. The CDR3 runs to 13 residues. The V and J ends lost 0 bases and 6 bases respectively, with 8 bases between them. CDR3 loop: CASSPPGVPEAFF. CDR3 DNA: TGTGCCAGCTCACCACCTGGGGTTCCTGAAGCTTTCTTT.

This clonotype appeared a few times. J is TRBJ1-2 and V is TRBV11-3; D is unresolved. With 3 bases removed from V and 8 bases from J, the gap between germline ends came to 16 bases. Germline CDR1 and CDR2: SGHNT and YENEEA. The CDR3 covers 14 residues. CDR3 bases: TGTGCCAGCAGCTTGGCTGGGGTTAATAGCGGCTACACCTTC. Its translation is CASSLAGVNSGYTF.

This clonotype has a handful of counts. J is TRBJ2-2 and V is TRBV6-2 or TRBV6-3, with D uncertain. V was trimmed by 0 bases and J by 6 bases, leaving 11 bases between them. The CDR3 is 15 amino acids. Per the germline V gene, CDR1 is MNHEY and CDR2 is SVGEGT. This chain's CDR3 is CASSYSNAIPGELFF. Here the CDR3 DNA reads TGTGCCAGCAGTTACTCGAATGCGATTCCCGGGGAGCTGTTTTTT.

The chain has TRBV7-2 and TRBJ2-3; 8 bases agree with TRBD1. V trimming: 5 bases; J trimming: 0 bases; junction bases outside the gene matches: 7. CDR3 length: 16 residues. CDR1 and CDR2 (germline): SGHTA, FQGNSA. The CDR3 reads CASSLTTGVSTDTQYF. The CDR3 DNA reads TGTGCCAGCAGCCTCACGACAGGGGTGAGCACAGATACGCAGTATTTT.

In its sample, this clonotype was seen a few times. The chain has TRBV7-6 and TRBJ1-1; tentative D call: TRBD1 (5 bases). The CDR3 runs 12 residues. Germline V lookup: CDR1 SGHVS, CDR2 FNYEAQ. The germline V and J ends were trimmed by 6 bases and 3 bases, with 8 bases remaining between them. For the CDR3, the DNA is TGTGCCAGCAGGGACACTGACACTGAAGCTTTCTTT. The encoded protein is CASRDTDTEAFF.

This clonotype occurred a few times. This rearrangement joins TRBV20-1 to TRBJ2-1, with 8 bases that match TRBD2. Germline V gives CDR1 DFQATT, CDR2 SNEGSKA (reference sequence). The CDR3 has 13 amino acids. V shed 5 bases, J shed 8 bases, and the junction held 8 bases outside the gene matches. CDR3 DNA: TGCAGTGCTGGGACTAGTAAAGAACATGAGCAGTTCTTC. This codes for CSAGTSKEHEQFF.

CDR3 residues: CASSLEVYTEAFF. In nucleotides, the CDR3 is TGTGCCAGCAGCTTAGAAGTATACACTGAAGCTTTCTTT. The chain combines TRBV11-2 with TRBJ1-1; no definite D call. The CDR3 covers 13 residues. Trimming cost V 0 bases and J 3 bases, with 5 bases left between them. Germline V gives CDR1 SGHAT, CDR2 FQNNGV.

This clonotype occurred a few times. This chain uses TRBV20-1 with TRBJ2-7; D not resolved. V lost 6 bases and J lost 6, with 18 bases in between. The length of the CDR3 is 13 residues. In germline, CDR1 is DFQATT, CDR2 SNEGSKA (reference sequence). The CDR3 loop is CSALYSQAGEQYF. The CDR3, as DNA: TGCAGTGCCCTGTACTCGCAGGCTGGCGAGCAGTACTTC.

CDR3 DNA: TGTGCCAGCAGCTTTCCCGGGAGGAGCAATGAGCAGTTCTTC. It specifies CASSFPGRSNEQFF. The chain links TRBV11-1 to TRBJ2-1, with 7 bases aligning to TRBD2. There are 14 residues in the CDR3. With 3 bases clipped from V and 6 bases from J, the junction kept 5 bases outside the gene matches. Germline V gene sequence: CDR1 SGHAT, CDR2 FQDESV (reference sequence).

This sequence joins TRBV7-9 and TRBJ2-7, with TRBD1 matching 7 bases. Germline V gene sequence: CDR1 SEHNR, CDR2 FQNEAQ (reference sequence). This CDR3 has 15 residues. V shed 2 bases, J shed 0 bases, and the junction held 4 bases outside the gene matches. The chain's CDR3 is CASSLFRDSSYEQYF. CDR3 sequence (DNA): TGTGCCAGCAGCTTATTCCGGGACAGCTCCTACGAGCAGTACTTC.

The rearrangement uses TRBV6-1 and TRBJ1-1, with D unresolved. The CDR3 spans 14 residues. Germline V gene sequence: CDR1 MNHNS, CDR2 SASEGT. The V and J ends lost 7 bases and 1 base respectively, with 13 bases between them. CDR3 loop: CASIGRGGNTEAFF. Here the CDR3 DNA reads TGTGCCAGCATCGGTAGAGGAGGGAACACTGAAGCTTTCTTT.

The chain couples TRBV5-1 to TRBJ2-2; D is uncertain. Germline V gene data show CDR1 as SGHRS and CDR2 as YFSETQ. V was clipped by 4 bases and J by 4 bases, with 14 bases between them. The CDR3 extends over 15 amino acids. The CDR3 nucleotides are TGCGCCAGCAGCCCCGACGGCCCGGGCACCGGGGAGCTGTTTTTT. Amino acids: CASSPDGPGTGELFF.

V usage is TRBV20-1 and J usage is TRBJ2-3, with a tentative D call TRBD1 (5 bases). The V end was cut by 3 bases, the J end by 2 bases, with 6 bases between. Germline CDR1 is DFQATT and CDR2 is SNEGSKA (reference sequence). The length of the CDR3 is 12 residues. The CDR3 is CSASGATDTQYF. The DNA of the CDR3 is TGCAGTGCTAGTGGGGCCACAGATACGCAGTATTTT.

The V and J genes are TRBV7-2 and TRBJ1-5, with D possibly matching TRBD1 (5 bases). From germline, CDR1 is SGHTA and CDR2 FQGNSA. CDR3 length equals 14 residues. Trimming took off 3 bases at V and 11 bases at J, with 17 bases between the two ends. The CDR3 bases are TGTGCCAGCAGCTTTGGGCAGGGAGGAAGGGCCCAGCATTTT. Residues: CASSFGQGGRAQHF.

The chain joins TRBV3-1 to TRBJ1-1; no clear D. This CDR3 is 13 amino acids long. V dropped 3 bases and J dropped 0 bases, with 5 bases sitting between them. Germline V gene data show CDR1 as LGHDT and CDR2 as YNNKEL (reference sequence). The CDR3 here is CASSHSMNTEAFF. The CDR3 DNA reads TGTGCCAGCAGCCACTCGATGAACACTGAAGCTTTCTTT. The full variable domain, its missing parts supplied by reference TRBV3-1 and TRBJ1-1, is DTAVSQTPKYLVTQMGNDKSIKCEQNLGHDTMYWYKQDSKKFLKIMFSYNNKELIINETVPNRFSPKSPDKAHLNLHINSLELGDSAVYFCASSHSMNTEAFFGQGTRLTVV.